The 29 T cell receptor beta chains listed next were all sequenced from one sample in a study of shared clonotypes between healthy human individuals. Only in-frame clones appear in the TCRdb table, and some are missing; sequencing was by immunoSEQ multiplex PCR. The table lists roughly 2.5 million clones, approximately 92% of them singletons. The specimen was naive CD4+ T cells sorted from blood. Specified subset: CD45RA+ positively selected. Receptors were obtained from a man younger than 30 in good health.

The chain recombines TRBV7-9 with TRBJ2-3; TRBD1 matches 9 bases. The germline gives CDR1 SEHNR, CDR2 FQNEAQ (reference sequence). The CDR3 totals 14 residues. J gave up 3 bases and V 11 bases, and 9 bases lay outside the gene matches. In DNA, the CDR3 is TGTGCCCACCGAAGGACAGGGGATACAGATACGCAGTATTTT. Amino acids: CAHRRTGDTDTQYF.

This rearrangement joins TRBV7-9 to TRBJ1-4, with a tentative D call TRBD1 (5 bases). CDR1 and CDR2 (germline): SEHNR, FQNEAQ (reference sequence). Trimming pared 2 bases from V and 4 bases from J, leaving 8 bases between. This CDR3 comprises 14 residues. CDR3 DNA: TGTGCCAGCAGCTTAACAGGTTTTAATGAAAAACTGTTTTTT. This sequence encodes CASSLTGFNEKLFF.

A remark on this clone: This same CDR3 is encoded by further DNA sequences in the sample. This sequence joins TRBV5-1 and TRBJ1-1; tentatively, D is TRBD1 (5 bases). CDR1 SGHRS and CDR2 YFSETQ come from the germline V gene. The V end lost 0 bases, the J end lost 0 bases, and 9 bases lay between the germline ends. CDR3 length: 15 residues. The CDR3 DNA reads TGCGCCAGCAGCTTGGTCGGGACGATGAACACTGAAGCTTTCTTT. Its translation: CASSLVGTMNTEAFF. The full variable domain, its missing parts supplied by reference TRBV5-1 and TRBJ1-1, is KAGVTQTPRYLIKTRGQQVTLSCSPISGHRSVSWYQQTPGQGLQFLFEYFSETQRNKGNFPGRFSGRQFSNSRSEMNVSTLELGDSALYLCASSLVGTMNTEAFFGQGTRLTVV.

V is TRBV6-5 and J is TRBJ2-1, with D perhaps matching TRBD2 (5 bases). Trimming cost V 2 bases and J 2 bases, with 13 bases left between them. This CDR3 has 16 residues. The germline gives CDR1 MNHEY, CDR2 SVGAGI. Here the CDR3 DNA reads TGTGCCAGCAGTTACGTCCGAAGCGGTACCTACAATGAGCAGTTCTTC. Translation gives CASSYVRSGTYNEQFF.

The CDR3 DNA reads TGTGCCAGCAGCTTAGGGTTTGGGGGACAAGAAGAGACCCAGTACTTC. Translating gives CASSLGFGGQEETQYF. The chain recombines TRBV7-9 with TRBJ2-5; D might be TRBD1 (6 bases). The CDR3 has 16 amino acids. Trimming took off 1 base at V and 3 bases at J, with 15 bases between the two ends. Germline CDR1 is SEHNR and CDR2 is FQNEAQ (reference sequence).

The chain carries TRBV28 and TRBJ1-2, with D perhaps matching TRBD1 (6 bases). Germline values: CDR1 MDHEN, CDR2 SYDVKM. The CDR3 totals 14 residues. V was pared by 1 base and J by 2 bases, with 8 bases between. This CDR3 reads CASSLLGTNYGYTF. CDR3 nucleotides: TGTGCCAGCAGTTTATTGGGGACAAACTATGGCTACACCTTC.

The rearrangement uses TRBV27 and TRBJ2-7; perhaps TRBD1 as D (6 bases). This CDR3 has 14 amino acids. The V end lost 6 bases, the J end lost 0 bases, and 12 bases lay between the germline ends. The germline V gene encodes CDR1 MNHEY and CDR2 SMNVEV (reference sequence). The CDR3 reads CASRGAGSSYEQYF. The CDR3 DNA reads TGTGCCAGCAGGGGGGCAGGGAGCTCCTACGAGCAGTACTTC.

This chain uses TRBV2 with TRBJ1-2, with 7 positions matching TRBD1. The germline V gene has CDR1 SNHLY and CDR2 FYNNEI. The CDR3 loop spans 15 amino acids. V lost 5 bases, J lost 1 base, and 7 bases stayed unmatched. CDR3 in amino acids: CASSSPGTVNYGYTF. As DNA, the CDR3 is TGTGCCAGCAGTAGTCCCGGGACAGTTAACTATGGCTACACCTTC.

The chain has TRBV28 and TRBJ1-4, with 8 bases matching TRBD1. The CDR3 is made up of 14 amino acids. The germline V gene encodes CDR1 MDHEN and CDR2 SYDVKM. V shed 5 bases and J 4 bases; nucleotides not matched to a gene: 3. DNA for the CDR3: TGTGCCAGCAGTAGACAGGGGCTTAATGAAAAACTGTTTTTT. Translation gives CASSRQGLNEKLFF.

Remarks on this clone: Other DNA sequences from this sample encode an identical CDR3 as well. The rearrangement joins TRBV5-1 to TRBJ2-3; D is uncertain. V was cut by 5 bases and J by 2 bases, with 3 bases left in between. Germline V gene data show CDR1 as SGHRS and CDR2 as YFSETQ. The CDR3 has 11 residues. CDR3 nucleotide sequence: TGCGCCAGCAGTGACACAGATACGCAGTATTTT. Protein: CASSDTDTQYF.

The V gene is TRBV28, the J gene TRBJ2-7; 8 nucleotides align to TRBD1. CDR3 length: 16 amino acids. J gave up 3 bases and V 4 bases, and 11 bases lay outside the gene matches. In germline, CDR1 is MDHEN, CDR2 SYDVKM. This chain's CDR3 is CASSYLTGAGNYEQYF. The CDR3 DNA is TGTGCCAGCAGTTACCTGACAGGGGCGGGCAACTACGAGCAGTACTTC.

Comment on this clone: The same CDR3 is also encoded by other DNA sequences in this sample. The V gene is TRBV9, the J gene TRBJ2-7; possibly TRBD1 for D (7 bases). Trimming took off 2 bases at V and 3 bases at J, with 12 bases between the two ends. This CDR3 spans 14 amino acids. Germline assignment: CDR1 SGDLS and CDR2 YYNGEE. This CDR3 reads CASSVAGGFYEQYF. In DNA, the CDR3 is TGTGCCAGCAGCGTTGCAGGGGGGTTCTACGAGCAGTACTTC.

In DNA form, the CDR3 reads TGTGCCAGTAGTAACACAGGGGACAATGAGCAGTTCTTC. This gives the protein CASSNTGDNEQFF. The chain links TRBV19 to TRBJ2-1, with 7 positions matching TRBD1. The CDR3 runs 13 residues. J lost 5 bases, V lost 4 bases, and 2 bases had no gene match. Germline-derived CDR1 and CDR2 are LNHDA and SQIVND (reference sequence).

The count of this clone is one. The chain links TRBV5-1 to TRBJ2-3; 8 nucleotides line up with TRBD1. The ends lost 0 bases at V and 3 bases at J; junction bases unmatched: 3. The CDR3 loop spans 15 amino acids. CDR1 SGHRS and CDR2 YFSETQ come from the germline V gene. The CDR3 protein is CASSLGRGQTDTQYF. CDR3 nucleotide sequence: TGCGCCAGCAGCTTGGGCAGGGGGCAGACAGATACGCAGTATTTT.

This clone turned up a few times. The chain carries TRBV7-9 and TRBJ2-2; no definite D call. Trimming stripped 5 bases from V and 9 bases from J, with 13 bases between. This CDR3 has 13 residues. Germline values: CDR1 SEHNR, CDR2 FQNEAQ (reference sequence). As DNA, the CDR3 is TGTGCCAGCAGCCAGGCCGAACTCCGGGAGCTGTTTTTT. As protein: CASSQAELRELFF.

This clone was picked up one time. The rearrangement links TRBV10-3 to TRBJ1-2; the match to TRBD1 covers 7 bases. CDR1 and CDR2 from the germline V gene are ENHRY and SYGVKD. The V and J ends lost 4 bases and 0 bases, in that order; junction bases with no gene match: 5. This CDR3 is built from 15 residues. The CDR3 sequence: CAISVNRGSNYGYTF. In DNA form, the CDR3 reads TGTGCCATCAGTGTTAACAGGGGCTCTAACTATGGCTACACCTTC.

The chain couples TRBV5-1 to TRBJ2-1, with 8 bases identical to TRBD2. From germline, CDR1 is SGHRS and CDR2 YFSETQ. Trimming cost V 2 bases and J 8 bases; bases outside gene matches: 6. The CDR3 covers 14 residues. CDR3 sequence (DNA): TGCGCCAGCAGCTTAGGGACTAGAGGCGATGAGCAGTTCTTC. Translating it yields CASSLGTRGDEQFF.

A few counts support this clone. V gene TRBV5-6 combines with J gene TRBJ1-6; D unclear. Trimming stripped 4 bases from V and 8 bases from J, with 10 bases between. This CDR3 is built from 13 residues. Germline CDR1 is SGHDT and CDR2 is YYEEEE. The CDR3 DNA is TGTGCCAGCAGCGAGGAGCGGGATTCACCCCTCCACTTT. Its protein is CASSEERDSPLHF. Using reference TRBV5-6 and TRBJ1-6 for the parts outside the CDR3, the full variable domain is DAGVTQSPTHLIKTRGQQVTLRCSPKSGHDTVSWYQQALGQGPQFIFQYYEEEERQRGNFPDRFSGHQFPNYSSELNVNALLLGDSALYLCASSEERDSPLHFGNGTRLTVT.

This chain uses TRBV18 with TRBJ2-7; TRBD1 agrees at 7 bases. The ends lost 5 bases at V and 0 bases at J; junction bases unmatched: 7. Germline V gene data show CDR1 as KGHSH and CDR2 as LQKENI. The CDR3 length is 15 residues. CDR3 amino acids: CASSETGITSYEQYF. CDR3 DNA sequence: TGTGCCAGCTCAGAGACAGGGATCACCTCCTACGAGCAGTACTTC.

This chain connects TRBV5-1 to TRBJ2-7, with D uncertain. The CDR3 loop spans 16 amino acids. The V and J ends lost 0 bases and 7 bases respectively, with 20 bases between them. Germline CDR1 is SGHRS and CDR2 is YFSETQ. The DNA of the CDR3 is TGCGCCAGCAGCTTGGGTGTCGGGCTAGTCGGTCGGGAGCAGTACTTC. Its translation: CASSLGVGLVGREQYF.

Concerning this clone itself: Compared with germline, one end of the junction differs, possibly owing to a read error. The CDR3 sequence is CASSSPPGGGVDF. CDR3 DNA sequence: TGTGCCAGCAGCTCCCCTCCGGGCGGGGGAGTCGACTTC. The V gene is TRBV5-4, the J gene TRBJ2-5, with 7 positions matching TRBD2. The length of the CDR3 is 13 residues. In germline, CDR1 is SGHNT, CDR2 YYREEE (reference sequence).

The chain has TRBV5-1 and TRBJ2-7; D call uncertain. Germline-derived CDR1 and CDR2 are SGHRS and YFSETQ. Trimming stripped 0 bases from V and 1 base from J, with 8 bases between. CDR3 length: 14 residues. The CDR3 DNA follows: TGCGCCAGCAGCTTGGGAGTTACTTCCTACGAGCAGTACTTC. It yields the protein CASSLGVTSYEQYF.

CDR3 nucleotide sequence: TGTGCCACCAAGGGGACACACTACAATGAGCAGTTCTTC. Its protein product is CATKGTHYNEQFF. This rearrangement joins TRBV6-1 to TRBJ2-1, with D maybe TRBD1 (6 bases). Germline V lookup: CDR1 MNHNS, CDR2 SASEGT. The CDR3 spans 13 residues. The V and J ends lost 10 bases and 3 bases respectively, with 13 bases between them.

About this clone itself: At the DNA level, this CDR3 is encoded by other sequences in the same sample as well. The chain is built from TRBV28 and TRBJ1-2; the D is unclear. V lost 2 bases to trimming and J lost 2 bases, with 6 bases between them. Germline lookup yields CDR1 MDHEN and CDR2 SYDVKM. The CDR3 covers 13 residues. CDR3 region: CASSLGLNYGYTF. In DNA, the CDR3 is TGTGCCAGCAGTTTAGGACTGAACTATGGCTACACCTTC.

The chain employs TRBV5-4 and TRBJ2-7, with 9 bases fitting TRBD1. Per the germline V gene, CDR1 is SGHNT and CDR2 is YYREEE (reference sequence). With 2 bases clipped from V and 7 bases from J, the junction kept 7 bases outside the gene matches. CDR3 length: 14 residues. CDR3 loop: CASSFRDRASEQYF. CDR3 in DNA: TGTGCCAGCAGCTTTAGGGACAGGGCCTCTGAGCAGTACTTC.

A remark on this clone: Within the sample, other DNA sequences also encode this same CDR3. The rearrangement uses TRBV10-3 and TRBJ1-3; D is perhaps TRBD1 (6 bases). The CDR3 spans 13 residues. Germline lookup yields CDR1 ENHRY and CDR2 SYGVKD. With 6 bases removed from V and 0 bases from J, the gap between germline ends came to 6 bases. This CDR3 reads CAIRGASGNTIYF. The CDR3 nucleotides read TGTGCCATCAGGGGGGCCTCTGGAAACACCATATATTTT.

The chain is built from TRBV18 and TRBJ1-1; TRBD1 agrees at 10 bases. This CDR3 contains 17 residues. Germline assignment: CDR1 KGHSH and CDR2 LQKENI. V shed 3 bases, J shed 5 bases, and the junction held 12 bases outside the gene matches. CDR3 sequence: CASSPPGQGRGRTEAFF. In nucleotides, the CDR3 is TGTGCCAGCTCACCTCCGGGACAGGGGAGAGGGAGAACTGAAGCTTTCTTT.

This chain connects TRBV19 to TRBJ2-3, with a possible D match to TRBD1 (6 bases). Germline CDR1 is LNHDA and CDR2 is SQIVND (reference sequence). V was cut by 8 bases and J by 0 bases, with 15 bases left in between. The CDR3 is 15 amino acids. The CDR3 nucleotides read TGTGCCAGTGGGGTGGGGACAAGTAGCACAGATACGCAGTATTTT. This sequence encodes CASGVGTSSTDTQYF.

The rearrangement links TRBV18 to TRBJ2-3; D remains ambiguous. Germline CDR1 reads KGHSH; CDR2 reads LQKENI. The length of the CDR3 is 18 residues. Deletions cut 3 bases from V and 3 bases from J, with 22 bases between. The CDR3 DNA follows: TGTGCCAGCTCACCTGTGGGCAGGACGCTAGTAGGGACAGATACGCAGTATTTT. This translates into CASSPVGRTLVGTDTQYF.